Following are 16 T cell receptor beta chains from one sample sequenced in a study of T-cell reconstitution after alpha-beta-depleted transplantation in children. Construction of the TCRbeta library involved unique molecular identifiers. TCRdb ran MiXCR on the PCR reads and lists one entry per CDR3 protein. Seen here are roughly 670,000 distinct CDR3 sequences, less than 15% observed once, and the top ten hold 0.79%. The material sequenced was PBMCs, taken before TCRalphabeta/CD19-depleted stem cell transplant. Receptors were obtained from a girl aged 2 to 10 with congenital amegakaryocytic thrombocytopenia, due to receive a stem cell transplant.

V usage is TRBV19 and J usage is TRBJ2-7, with 7 bases lining up with TRBD1. This CDR3 has 11 residues. Germline V gene lookup returns CDR1 LNHDA and CDR2 SQIVND (reference sequence). Trimming cost V 4 bases and J 6 bases; bases outside gene matches: 0. The chain's CDR3 is CASSNRGEQYF. The CDR3 DNA is TGTGCCAGTAGTAACAGGGGCGAGCAGTACTTC.

This clonotype was picked up many times. The chain carries TRBV12-3 or TRBV12-4 and TRBJ2-3; 12 nucleotides align to TRBD2. This CDR3 is 16 amino acids long. With 6 bases clipped from V and 3 bases from J, the junction kept 7 bases outside the gene matches. CDR3 region: CASRLLAGGRTDTQYF. CDR3 coding DNA: TGTGCCAGCAGGTTACTAGCGGGAGGAAGGACAGATACGCAGTATTTT.

This clonotype was seen a few times. This chain joins TRBV5-1 and TRBJ2-1; D unclear. V was pared by 2 bases and J by 5 bases, with 8 bases between. Per germline, CDR1 SGHRS and CDR2 YFSETQ. The CDR3 is 13 residues long. The CDR3 region has the DNA TGCGCCAGCAGCTTTCCACAGCACAATGAGCAGTTCTTC. Amino acid sequence: CASSFPQHNEQFF.

This clonotype was seen a few times. The chain is built from TRBV7-9 and TRBJ2-1; TRBD2 matches at 10 bases. The CDR3 has 15 residues. The V gene's germline CDR1 is SEHNR and CDR2 FQNEAQ (reference sequence). V gave up 4 bases and J gave up 9 bases; unmatched junction bases: 9. CDR3 residues: CASSSPSGRAVEQFF. CDR3 coding DNA: TGTGCCAGCAGCTCCCCTAGCGGGAGAGCGGTTGAGCAGTTCTTC.

This clonotype occurred many times. The V call is TRBV20-1, the J call TRBJ1-2; D is perhaps TRBD1 (5 bases). This CDR3 contains 13 residues. Per germline, CDR1 DFQATT and CDR2 SNEGSKA (reference sequence). V was pared by 5 bases and J by 2 bases, with 12 bases between. CDR3 sequence reads: CSALRDGNYGYTF. CDR3 bases: TGCAGTGCTCTACGGGACGGCAACTATGGCTACACCTTC.

This clonotype occurred many times. This chain joins TRBV9 and TRBJ1-2; D is perhaps TRBD1 (6 bases). Trimming cost V 0 bases and J 8 bases, with 29 bases left between them. This CDR3 region has 19 residues. Germline CDR1 SGDLS, CDR2 YYNGEE. This CDR3 is CASSVAETMEEQGAEGYTF. The CDR3 nucleotides read TGTGCCAGCAGCGTAGCCGAAACGATGGAAGAACAGGGAGCGGAGGGCTACACCTTC.

This clonotype was seen ten or more times. This chain joins TRBV27 and TRBJ1-4, with 7 bases that match TRBD1. Per the germline V gene, CDR1 is MNHEY and CDR2 is SMNVEV (reference sequence). J lost 4 bases, V lost 4 bases, and 6 bases had no gene match. This CDR3 comprises 15 residues. The CDR3 DNA reads TGTGCCAGCAGTTCTCGGGGACAGAATAATGAAAAACTGTTTTTT. Protein: CASSSRGQNNEKLFF.

The chain couples TRBV20-1 to TRBJ2-2; 13 nucleotides match TRBD2. The CDR3 has 16 amino acids. Germline lookup yields CDR1 DFQATT and CDR2 SNEGSKA (reference sequence). V lost 3 bases and J lost 5; bases outside the gene matches: 6. This CDR3 reads CSASRGLAGQTGELFF. The DNA of the CDR3 is TGCAGTGCTAGTAGGGGACTAGCGGGGCAGACCGGGGAGCTGTTTTTT.

There are many counts of this clonotype. V and J are TRBV7-9 and TRBJ2-1; 7 bases map to TRBD2. The CDR3 is made up of 17 amino acids. Trimming at V came to 2 bases and at J to 4 bases, leaving 11 bases not matched to a gene. Germline assignment: CDR1 SEHNR and CDR2 FQNEAQ (reference sequence). CDR3 sequence: CASSLLALAVSYNEQFF. CDR3 nucleotides: TGTGCCAGCAGCTTATTGGCTCTAGCGGTCTCGTACAATGAGCAGTTCTTC.

The chain recombines TRBV14 with TRBJ2-1; D not resolved. Germline lookup yields CDR1 SGHDN and CDR2 FVKESK. Trimming removed 0 bases at V and 8 bases at J, with 11 bases between. The CDR3 length is 14 residues. The CDR3: CASSQDLGMDEQFF. CDR3 in DNA: TGTGCCAGCAGCCAAGATCTAGGTATGGATGAGCAGTTCTTC.

This clonotype was counted many times. V gene TRBV6-2 or TRBV6-3 combines with J gene TRBJ2-5; D unresolved. V lost 6 bases and J lost 1, with 6 bases in between. Germline assignment: CDR1 MNHEY and CDR2 SVGEGT. The CDR3 sequence is 12 residues long. CDR3 in amino acids: CASRDLQETQYF. CDR3 coding DNA: TGTGCCAGCAGAGACCTCCAAGAGACCCAGTACTTC.

The V gene is TRBV5-1, the J gene TRBJ2-3; TRBD2 aligns across 13 bases. Looked up from germline, CDR1 is SGHRS and CDR2 is YFSETQ. J lost 8 bases, V lost 2 bases, and 5 bases had no gene match. The CDR3 has 15 residues. CDR3 residues: CASSFGLAGVSTQYF. CDR3 sequence (DNA): TGCGCCAGCAGCTTCGGACTAGCGGGAGTCTCTACGCAGTATTTT.

The sample holds many counts of this clonotype. This chain uses TRBV5-1 with TRBJ1-2; weak D call: TRBD1 (5 bases). V shed 0 bases and J shed 10 bases, with 7 bases lying between them. Looked up from germline, CDR1 is SGHRS and CDR2 is YFSETQ. The CDR3 spans 11 residues. The CDR3 DNA is TGCGCCAGCAGCTTGGGACAGTCCTACACCTTC. Translating it yields CASSLGQSYTF.

A few counts support this clonotype. The chain employs TRBV5-1 and TRBJ2-4; D gene unclear. Germline V gene lookup returns CDR1 SGHRS and CDR2 YFSETQ. The V and J ends lost 3 bases and 13 bases respectively, with 20 bases between them. CDR3 length: 14 residues. CDR3 coding DNA: TGCGCCAGCAGCTCTTATCCAGAAGAAGTCCAACAGTACTTC. Protein: CASSSYPEEVQQYF.

On this clonotype: A much larger clone is a single base away; this may be a read error. V is TRBV20-1 and J is TRBJ2-1; D remains unclear. The germline gives CDR1 DFQATT, CDR2 SNEGSKA (reference sequence). CDR3 length equals 16 residues. CDR3 region: CCARDILVPAYNEQFF. The CDR3 DNA reads as TGCTGTGCTAGAGATATCCTAGTCCCTGCATACAATGAGCAGTTCTTC.

There are a few counts of this clonotype. This chain connects TRBV20-1 to TRBJ1-3, with 7 bases identical to TRBD1. This CDR3 comprises 14 residues. Per germline, CDR1 DFQATT and CDR2 SNEGSKA (reference sequence). Trimming at V came to 7 bases and at J to 2 bases, leaving 8 bases not matched to a gene. CDR3 DNA sequence: TGCAGTGTATCGACAGGGCTCACTGGAAACACCATATATTTT. Its protein is CSVSTGLTGNTIYF.